Listed below are T cell receptor beta chains from one sample, sequenced in a study of shared clonotypes between healthy human individuals. TCRdb's copy holds only in-frame clones and misses some; the assay was immunoSEQ multiplex PCR. The sample includes approximately 82,000 clones, about 63% of them seen just once. Sequenced sample: memory CD8+ T cells sorted from blood. These receptors were taken from a man aged 25 to 40 in good health. Both conserved end residues are part of each CDR3. The order of the fields is clone size, CDR3 length, V gene, J gene, D gene, CDR3 DNA, CDR3 protein. D genes are given only for firm matches. Expanded clones get a size class; other rows say once, few or many, or leave the size out.

once	15	TRBV7-9	TRBJ1-4	NA	TGTGCCAGCAGCCCGTCGGGCAGGGTAAATGAAAAACTGTTTTTT	CASSPSGRVNEKLFF
NA	13	TRBV11-2	TRBJ1-2	NA	TGTGCCAGCAGCTTTTCGGCTAACTATGGCTACACCTTC	CASSFSANYGYTF
NA	12	TRBV2	TRBJ2-7	NA	TGTGCCAGCAGTGAAGATTTTTACGAGCAGTACTTC	CASSEDFYEQYF
NA	14	TRBV7-8	TRBJ2-7	NA	TGTGCCAGCAGCTTAGTATCACAGGCCTACGAGCAGTACTTC	CASSLVSQAYEQYF
few	13	TRBV9	TRBJ2-7	NA	TGTGCCAGCAGCGTAGGAGGAAAAAACGAGCAGTACTTC	CASSVGGKNEQYF
NA	11	TRBV19	TRBJ2-5	NA	TGTGCCAGTGGGCGGTGGGAGACCCAGTACTTC	CASGRWETQYF
NA	14	TRBV27	TRBJ2-1	TRBD2	TGTGCCAGCAGTTTAGCTAGCGGGAACAATGAGCAGTTCTTC	CASSLASGNNEQFF
NA	15	TRBV7-9	TRBJ2-3	TRBD2	TGTGCCAGCAGCTTATCCGCGGGGGACACAGATACGCAGTATTTT	CASSLSAGDTDTQYF
NA	16	TRBV29-1	TRBJ2-5	NA	TGCAGCGTTGATTTTTGGGGGAGCGAATACCAAGAGACCCAGTACTTC	CSVDFWGSEYQETQYF
NA	14	TRBV4-1	TRBJ2-1	NA	TGCGCCAGCAGCCAAGATCCCCAAGTCAATGAGCAGTTCTTC	CASSQDPQVNEQFF
NA	15	TRBV11-2	TRBJ2-3	NA	TGTGCCAGCAGGGTAATCCCACTAAGCACAGATACGCAGTATTTT	CASRVIPLSTDTQYF
NA	15	TRBV6-1	TRBJ2-7	NA	TGTGCCAGCAGTGAAGGGTCATTTCCGGACTACGAGCAGTACTTC	CASSEGSFPDYEQYF
NA	14	TRBV15	TRBJ2-1	NA	TGTGCCACCAGCAGAGTGGGAAATTCCAATGAGCAGTTCTTC	CATSRVGNSNEQFF
NA	16	TRBV27	TRBJ2-7	NA	TGTGCCAGCAGTCCGCGACGGACCCACCTTACCTACGAGCAGTACTTC	CASSPRRTHLTYEQYF
NA	14	TRBV7-9	TRBJ2-1	NA	TGTGCCAGCTCGATTTTCCAGGGGTACAATGAGCAGTTCTTC	CASSIFQGYNEQFF
NA	12	TRBV28	TRBJ2-7	NA	TGTGCCAGCGGGGCGGTTACCTACGAGCAGTACTTC	CASGAVTYEQYF
NA	14	TRBV28	TRBJ2-1	NA	TGTGCCAGCAGCCTCGGGACGCTGGGCTATGAGCAGTTCTTC	CASSLGTLGYEQFF
NA	18	TRBV5-4	TRBJ2-3	NA	TGTGCCAGCAGCCTAAAAGAGGACTACATTACACTCACAGATACGCAGTATTTT	CASSLKEDYITLTDTQYF
once	21	TRBV7-5	TRBJ2-3	NA	TGTGTCAGAAGCTTAGCATGGACTAGCGGGAGGGCCCGGCTTAAAACAGATACGCAGTATTTT	CVRSLAWTSGRARLKTDTQYF
many	16	TRBV28	TRBJ2-7	TRBD2	TGTGCCATAACTAGCGGGAGTGGTAGTGGGGCCTACGAGCAGTACTTC	CAITSGSGSGAYEQYF
few	14	TRBV7-8	TRBJ1-1	NA	TGTGCCAGCAGCCAAAGTGAGGGTCTGCTTGAAGCTTTCTTT	CASSQSEGLLEAFF
few	13	TRBV27	TRBJ2-1	TRBD1	TGTGCCAGCAGATGGGACAGCTACAATGAGCAGTTCTTC	CASRWDSYNEQFF
NA	15	TRBV7-9	TRBJ2-5	NA	TGTGCCAGCAGCCCGACAGGAGCACCCCAAGAGACCCAGTACTTC	CASSPTGAPQETQYF
NA	15	TRBV6-4	TRBJ2-1	NA	TGTGCCAGCAGTGACATCGACGGGGCCGTTAATGAGCAGTTCTTC	CASSDIDGAVNEQFF
NA	14	TRBV28	TRBJ2-1	TRBD2	TGTGCCAGCAGGTCGGGACTAGCGGGGGCTGAGCAGTTCTTC	CASRSGLAGAEQFF
NA	16	TRBV14	TRBJ2-1	TRBD2	TGTGCCAGCAGCCCCCCTTCTAGCGGTACCTACAATGAGCAGTTCTTC	CASSPPSSGTYNEQFF
NA	15	TRBV18	TRBJ2-7	TRBD1	TGTGCCAGCTCACCCTATGGGACAGGGGACTACGAGCAGTACTTC	CASSPYGTGDYEQYF
few	14	TRBV6-6	TRBJ2-7	NA	TGTGCCAGCACTAGAGGGACTGGCTCCTACGAGCAGTACTTC	CASTRGTGSYEQYF
NA	15	TRBV11-2	TRBJ2-1	NA	TGTGCCAGCAGGATGAGCGGAAGCTCCTACAATGAGCAGTTCTTC	CASRMSGSSYNEQFF
few	15	TRBV15	TRBJ2-5	TRBD2	TGTGCCACCAGCACCGGGACTAGCGGGAGTGCGGCCCAGTACTTC	CATSTGTSGSAAQYF
NA	12	TRBV5-8	TRBJ2-7	NA	TGTGCCAGCAGCTTGGTTAGCTACGAGCAGTACTTC	CASSLVSYEQYF
few	16	TRBV4-3	TRBJ2-7	TRBD2	TGCGCCAGCAGCCAAGACGTGACTAGCGACTCCTACGAGCAGTACTTC	CASSQDVTSDSYEQYF
NA	17	TRBV5-1	TRBJ2-7	NA	TGCGCCAGCAGCTTGGAAAGTATGGTTAGCGGTCGGGGCGAGCAGTACTTC	CASSLESMVSGRGEQYF
few	13	TRBV6-6	TRBJ2-2	TRBD1	TGTGCCAGCAGTTATACAGGGGGCGGGGAGCTGTTTTTT	CASSYTGGGELFF
many	15	TRBV5-4	TRBJ2-3	NA	TGTGCCAGTAGGGGAGACACCACAATGACGGATACGCAGTATTTT	CASRGDTTMTDTQYF
NA	13	TRBV6-5	TRBJ1-1	NA	TGTGCCAGCAGTTACCCAGGGGTAACTGAAGCTTTCTTT	CASSYPGVTEAFF
NA	17	TRBV7-9	TRBJ2-7	NA	TGTGCCAGCAGCAAACCTTGGACAGACTTCAGCTCCTACGAGCAGTACTTC	CASSKPWTDFSSYEQYF
few	14	TRBV9	TRBJ1-5	NA	TGTGCCAGCAGCGCGAACGACAGGAATCAGCCCCAGCATTTT	CASSANDRNQPQHF
NA	17	TRBV2	TRBJ1-5	NA	TGTGCCAGCAGCCGCGGGTTTTCAGGGTACAGCAATCAGCCCCAGCATTTT	CASSRGFSGYSNQPQHF
many	17	TRBV5-6	TRBJ2-5	NA	TGTGCCAGCAGCCCCCGGGCCTACCATACCAACGAAGAGACCCAGTACTTC	CASSPRAYHTNEETQYF
NA	16	TRBV5-1	TRBJ2-7	NA	TGCGCCAGCAGCGGGGTTGGGATCACACCCTCCTACGAGCAGTACTTC	CASSGVGITPSYEQYF
once	13	TRBV7-8	TRBJ2-7	NA	TGTGCCAGCAGTTACGACAGAATCTACGAGCAGTACTTC	CASSYDRIYEQYF
few	12	TRBV10-3	TRBJ2-7	NA	TGTGCCATCAGTGACGCAGGATACGAGCAGTACTTC	CAISDAGYEQYF
few	13	TRBV27	TRBJ2-1	NA	TGTGCCAGCAGTTCCATACTGGCCTATGAGCAGTTCTTC	CASSSILAYEQFF
NA	14	TRBV13	TRBJ1-1	NA	TGTGCCAGCAGCACCCATATGGGCGACACTGAAGCTTTCTTT	CASSTHMGDTEAFF
NA	14	TRBV2	TRBJ2-1	TRBD2	TGTGCCAGCAGGTCGGCGGGAGGTTACAATGAGCAGTTCTTC	CASRSAGGYNEQFF
NA	16	TRBV25-1	TRBJ2-1	TRBD1	TGTGCCAGCAGCCGAAACAGGGACAGGACAAACAATGAGCAGTTCTTC	CASSRNRDRTNNEQFF
NA	15	TRBV9	TRBJ2-3	TRBD2	TGTGCCAGCAGCGCCACTAGCGGGAACACAGATACGCAGTATTTT	CASSATSGNTDTQYF
NA	14	TRBV18	TRBJ1-5	TRBD1	TGTGCCAGCTCACCGGACAGGGCCGTTCAGCCCCAGCATTTT	CASSPDRAVQPQHF
NA	15	TRBV5-6	TRBJ1-2	TRBD1	TGTGCCAGCAGGGGTGGGGCAGGGGGTGTCAATGGCTACACCTTC	CASRGGAGGVNGYTF
many	14	TRBV6-5	TRBJ1-2	TRBD1	TGTGCCAGCAGTTACCAAGGGGGCCGCTATGGCTACACCTTC	CASSYQGGRYGYTF